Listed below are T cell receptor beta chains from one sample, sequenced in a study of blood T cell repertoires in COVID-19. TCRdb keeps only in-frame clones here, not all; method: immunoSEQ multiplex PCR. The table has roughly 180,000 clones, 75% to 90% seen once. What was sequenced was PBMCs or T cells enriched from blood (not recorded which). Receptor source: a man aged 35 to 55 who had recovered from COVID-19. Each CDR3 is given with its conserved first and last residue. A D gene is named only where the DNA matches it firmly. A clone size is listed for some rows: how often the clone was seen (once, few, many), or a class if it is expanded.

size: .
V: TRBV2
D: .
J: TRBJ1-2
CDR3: CASSELLQIYGYTF
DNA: TGTGCCAGCAGTGAATTATTACAGATTTATGGCTACACCTTC

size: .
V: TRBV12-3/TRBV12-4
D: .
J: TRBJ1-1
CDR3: CASKGGMNTEAFF
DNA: TGTGCCAGCAAGGGGGGGATGAACACTGAAGCTTTCTTT

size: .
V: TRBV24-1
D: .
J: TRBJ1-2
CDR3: CATSDYYYGYTF
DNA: TGTGCCACCAGTGACTATTACTATGGCTACACCTTC

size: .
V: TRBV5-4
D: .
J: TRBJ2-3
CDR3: CASSLRRGARDTQYF
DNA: TGTGCCAGCAGCTTGCGTCGCGGGGCCCGGGATACGCAGTATTTT

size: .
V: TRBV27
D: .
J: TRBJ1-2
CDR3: CASSFGGARGYTF
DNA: TGTGCCAGCAGTTTCGGGGGGGCGCGTGGCTACACCTTC

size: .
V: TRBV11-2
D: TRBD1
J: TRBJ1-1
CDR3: CASSSHGTVNTEAFF
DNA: TGTGCCAGCAGCTCCCACGGGACAGTAAACACTGAAGCTTTCTTT

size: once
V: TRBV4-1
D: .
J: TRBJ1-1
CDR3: CASSQVPGSSQAFF
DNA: TGCGCCAGCAGCCAAGTCCCAGGCTCCTCCCAAGCTTTCTTT

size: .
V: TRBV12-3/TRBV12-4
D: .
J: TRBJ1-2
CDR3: CASKSGVPGYTF
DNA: TGTGCCAGCAAGTCGGGGGTCCCTGGCTACACCTTC

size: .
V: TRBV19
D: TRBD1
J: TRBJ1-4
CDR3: CASTSGTGGEKLFF
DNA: TGTGCCAGTACCTCCGGGACAGGGGGCGAAAAACTGTTTTTT

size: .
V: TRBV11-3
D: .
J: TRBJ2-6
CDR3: CASSLDVRGQLSSGANVLTF
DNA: TGTGCCAGCAGCTTAGATGTAAGAGGACAGCTGAGCTCTGGGGCCAACGTCCTGACTTTC

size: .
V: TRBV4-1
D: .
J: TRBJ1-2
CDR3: CASSQEDPGVGYTF
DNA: TGCGCCAGCAGCCAAGAGGACCCCGGGGTAGGCTACACCTTC

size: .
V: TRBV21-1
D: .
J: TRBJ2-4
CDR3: CASSPNPLHKAKNIQYF
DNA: TGTGCCAGCAGTCCTAACCCCCTCCATAAGGCCAAAAACATTCAGTACTTC

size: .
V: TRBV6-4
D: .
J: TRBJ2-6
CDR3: CASSEGGMTGANVLTF
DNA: TGTGCCAGCAGTGAAGGAGGGATGACTGGGGCCAACGTCCTGACTTTC

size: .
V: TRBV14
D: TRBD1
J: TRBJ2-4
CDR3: CASSQGQGWAKNIQYF
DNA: TGTGCCAGCAGCCAGGGACAGGGGTGGGCCAAAAACATTCAGTACTTC

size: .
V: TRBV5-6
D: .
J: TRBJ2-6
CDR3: CASSLRHFELSGANVLTF
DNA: TGTGCCAGCAGCTTGAGACACTTCGAGTTATCTGGGGCCAACGTCCTGACTTTC

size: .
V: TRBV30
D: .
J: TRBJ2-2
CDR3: CAWSKRLGELFF
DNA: TGTGCCTGGAGCAAGAGATTAGGGGAGCTGTTTTTT

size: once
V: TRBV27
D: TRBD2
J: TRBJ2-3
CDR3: CASSLSPLPSGRTYTQYF
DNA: TGTGCCAGCAGTTTGTCGCCCCTTCCTAGCGGGAGGACCTATACGCAGTATTTT

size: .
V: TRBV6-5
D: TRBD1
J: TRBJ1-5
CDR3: CASSSTGDQPQHF
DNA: TGTGCCAGCAGTTCCACAGGGGATCAGCCCCAGCATTTT

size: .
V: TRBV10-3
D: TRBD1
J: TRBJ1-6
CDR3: CAARGTGANSPLHF
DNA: TGTGCCGCCCGTGGGACAGGGGCCAATTCACCCCTCCACTTT

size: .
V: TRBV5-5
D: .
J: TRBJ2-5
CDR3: CASSINPTVPATQYF
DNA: TGTGCCAGCAGCATCAACCCGACAGTCCCGGCGACCCAGTACTTC

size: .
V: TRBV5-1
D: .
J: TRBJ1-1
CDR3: CASSPQGGSEAFF
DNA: TGCGCCAGCAGCCCTCAGGGAGGTAGTGAAGCTTTCTTT

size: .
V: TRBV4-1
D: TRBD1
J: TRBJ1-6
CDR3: CASSQVPGGLSPLHF
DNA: TGCGCCAGCAGCCAAGTCCCAGGGGGCTTATCACCCCTCCACTTT

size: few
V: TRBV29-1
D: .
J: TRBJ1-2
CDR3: CSVLSGDGYTF
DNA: TGCAGCGTACTAAGCGGGGATGGCTACACCTTC

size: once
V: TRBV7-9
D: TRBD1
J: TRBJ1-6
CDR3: CASSDRQGFYSPLHF
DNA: TGTGCCAGCAGCGACCGACAGGGCTTCTATTCACCCCTCCACTTT

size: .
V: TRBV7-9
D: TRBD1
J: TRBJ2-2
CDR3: CASSLAGQKNTGELFF
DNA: TGTGCCAGCAGCTTAGCGGGACAGAAGAACACCGGGGAGCTGTTTTTT

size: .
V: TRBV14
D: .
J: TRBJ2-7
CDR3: CASSQDIRGPTYEQYF
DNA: TGTGCCAGCAGCCAAGACATCCGGGGTCCGACCTACGAGCAGTACTTC

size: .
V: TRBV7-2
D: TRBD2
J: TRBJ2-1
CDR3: CASSLELAVNNEQFF
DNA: TGTGCCAGCAGCTTAGAACTAGCGGTGAACAATGAGCAGTTCTTC

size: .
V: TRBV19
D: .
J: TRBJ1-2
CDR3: CASRVIGGYGYTF
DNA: TGTGCCAGTAGAGTAATAGGGGGCTATGGCTACACCTTC

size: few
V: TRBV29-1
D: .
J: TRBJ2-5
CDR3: CSVGEDSAETQYF
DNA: TGCAGCGTTGGTGAGGATTCAGCAGAGACCCAGTACTTC

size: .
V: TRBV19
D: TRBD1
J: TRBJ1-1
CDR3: CATGTGFMNTEAFF
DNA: TGTGCCACTGGGACAGGGTTTATGAACACTGAAGCTTTCTTT